This record concerns one T cell receptor beta chain sequence. Its antigen is unknown. Relapse after autologous stem cell transplantation occurred in every patient, and brentuximab vedotin exposure varied. Magnetic negative selection served to purify CD4+ T cells out of PBMCs that had been thawed. Reported best responses ranged across complete response, partial response or progressive disease. This sample was included in a study of PD-1 blockade in classical Hodgkin lymphoma. Overall study: Patients were dosed intravenously with nivolumab at 3 mg/kg every 2 weeks. Study-level findings and limits: Baseline TCR diversity was reportedly lower in newly diagnosed patients than in healthy donors. It was reported as lower still in relapsed/refractory patients. Patients newly diagnosed and complete responders had comparable baseline diversity.

V was cut by 6 bases and J by 0 bases, with 15 bases left in between. This CDR3 has 15 residues. The V gene's germline CDR1 is MNHEY and CDR2 SVGAGI. Generated by immunoSEQ multiplex PCR, the TCRdb table keeps only in-frame clones and is missing some. The sample shows some 4,000 clones, 60% to 85% of them seen only once. The sequencing here drew on CD4+ T cells from blood, taken at baseline. The chain uses TRBV6-5 and TRBJ2-7, with D unclear. The clonotype originates from a human donor with classical Hodgkin lymphoma. As DNA, the CDR3 is TGTGCCAGCAGCTTCGACGGAGCGTACTCCTACGAGCAGTACTTC. Translating gives CASSFDGAYSYEQYF.